The 9 T cell receptor beta chains below come from one sample, sequenced in a study of blood T cell repertoires in COVID-19. Only in-frame clones appear in the TCRdb table, and some are missing; sequencing was by immunoSEQ multiplex PCR. The table shows 70,000 or so clones, with approximately 90% occurring only once. The specimen sequenced was peripheral blood. The origin of the receptors is a man aged 25 to 40 with acute or convalescent COVID-19.

V gene TRBV19 combines with J gene TRBJ2-2; 9 bases line up with TRBD1. The ends lost 5 bases at V and 5 bases at J; junction bases unmatched: 9. This CDR3 comprises 16 residues. Germline CDR1 reads LNHDA; CDR2 reads SQIVND (reference sequence). The CDR3 nucleotides read TGTGCCAGTAGTGCGGGACAGGGATACCCTACCGGGGAGCTGTTTTTT. It specifies CASSAGQGYPTGELFF.

This clone was counted a single time. The chain has TRBV2 and TRBJ1-6; 7 nucleotides align to TRBD1. The V segment lost 0 bases and the J segment 9 bases; nucleotides outside the gene matches: 8. The CDR3 is made up of 16 amino acids. Germline CDR1 is SNHLY and CDR2 is FYNNEI. For the CDR3, the DNA is TGTGCCAGCAGTGAAGCAGGGCAGGGGGTAGGTTCACCCCTCCACTTT. It is translated as CASSEAGQGVGSPLHF.

The chain carries TRBV30 and TRBJ1-2, with D perhaps matching TRBD1 (6 bases). The CDR3 is 16 residues long. CDR1 is GTSNPN and CDR2 is SVGIG in the germline V gene (reference sequence). V lost 3 bases to trimming and J lost 5 bases, with 22 bases between them. CDR3 DNA sequence: TGTGCCTGGAGCTCACACAGGGTTCTCAACTATTATGGCTACACCTTC. Protein: CAWSSHRVLNYYGYTF.

V and J are TRBV9 and TRBJ2-3; D perhaps matches TRBD2 (6 bases). The CDR3 has 15 residues. Germline CDR1 is SGDLS and CDR2 is YYNGEE. The V gene lost 3 bases and the J gene lost 14 bases, with 25 bases spanning the gap. The CDR3 DNA reads TGTGCCAGCAGCGAGGACCCGACCCGGGACTCCCGGCGGTATTTT. Translated: CASSEDPTRDSRRYF.

CDR3 residues: CASLGQATDTQYF. The CDR3 region has the DNA TGCGCCAGCTTGGGACAGGCCACAGATACGCAGTATTTT. This chain connects TRBV5-1 to TRBJ2-3; 8 bases fit TRBD1. The CDR3 contains 13 residues. Trimming at V came to 7 bases and at J to 2 bases, leaving 3 bases not matched to a gene. CDR1 is SGHRS, CDR2 YFSETQ, per germline.

The rearrangement joins TRBV25-1 to TRBJ1-4; no clear D gene. Per the germline V gene, CDR1 is MGHDK and CDR2 is SYGVNS. CDR3 length: 13 amino acids. The V end lost 3 bases, the J end lost 8 bases, and 10 bases lay between the germline ends. The CDR3 DNA reads as TGTGCCAGCAGTGACGCGACCGGGGAAAAACTGTTTTTT. Protein: CASSDATGEKLFF.

This clone has just one count. The chain carries TRBV11-2 and TRBJ2-1; 12 nucleotides match TRBD2. Germline V gives CDR1 SGHAT, CDR2 FQNNGV. The CDR3 is 15 residues long. The V segment lost 3 bases and the J segment 6 bases; nucleotides outside the gene matches: 3. Written as DNA, the CDR3 is TGTGCCAGCAGCTTCCCTAGCGGGGGGGCCAATGAGCAGTTCTTC. It is translated as CASSFPSGGANEQFF.

This chain links TRBV6-2 or TRBV6-3 with TRBJ2-1; perhaps TRBD1 as D (6 bases). Germline CDR1 and CDR2: MNHEY and SVGEGT. This CDR3 has 14 residues. Trimming removed 0 bases at V and 7 bases at J, with 10 bases between. The CDR3: CASSYSVRGNEQFF. The CDR3 nucleotides read TGTGCCAGCAGTTACTCGGTCAGGGGAAATGAGCAGTTCTTC.

V is TRBV4-2 and J is TRBJ2-5; unclear D gene. This CDR3 is 14 amino acids long. Germline V gene lookup returns CDR1 LGHNA and CDR2 YNFKEQ. Trimming took 0 bases from V and 5 from J, leaving 10 bases between them. DNA of the CDR3: TGTGCCAGCAGCCAAGATCTAATATGGGAGACCCAGTACTTC. Its translation: CASSQDLIWETQYF.